One and the same sample provided the 2 T cell receptor beta chains below, sequenced in a study of blood T cell repertoires in COVID-19. This table comes from immunoSEQ multiplex PCR, and its TCRdb copy is limited to in-frame clones, with some not included. The table has some 270,000 clones, 89% seen once. The specimen was PBMCs or T cells enriched from blood (not recorded which). Every receptor here comes from a woman in her sixties or seventies who had recovered from COVID-19.

This chain uses TRBV30 with TRBJ2-5; 11 bases are a match to TRBD2. Losses at the gene ends were 0 bases for V and 8 bases for J; bases not matched to a gene: 8. Germline CDR1 GTSNPN, CDR2 SVGIG (reference sequence). The CDR3 loop spans 15 amino acids. CDR3 bases: TGTGCCTGGAGTGTACCGGCTAGCGGGGGGACAACCCAGTACTTC. Residues: CAWSVPASGGTTQYF.

This rearrangement joins TRBV18 to TRBJ2-1; possible D gene TRBD1, 7 bases. The CDR3 loop spans 15 amino acids. V lost 5 bases, J lost 6 bases, and 17 bases lay in between. Germline V gene sequence: CDR1 KGHSH, CDR2 LQKENI. The CDR3 DNA reads as TGTGCCAGCTCAGCAGGGGGGCGGCCTGTCAATGAGCAGTTCTTC. As protein: CASSAGGRPVNEQFF.